Included here is one TCR beta chain sequence, with context. What this receptor recognizes is not known. Base qualities are not at hand, and no much larger clone is one base apart. The data derive from a study of control samples from healthy donors and cancer patients (dated by TCRdb to the early 2020s). The library was made by the immunoSEQ multiplex PCR assay. TCRdb limited this immuneACCESS table to in-frame rearrangements with V and J called. A share of clones is missing; checked studies link under half to unresolved V genes, and the rest is unexplained. Recorded for this sample are approximately 52,000 clones; 90% to 97% of them occurred a single time. The ten largest clones take up approximately 1.1% of the sample. V and J are trimmed by 2 bases and 6 bases, and the gene matches miss 3 bases of the junction. The CDR3, cysteine through phenylalanine, is 14 amino acids long. CDR3 DNA only is kept here, 42 bases in frame from base 1. CDR1 and CDR2 were assigned from the germline V gene as SGHRS and YFSETQ.

This chain joins TRBV5-1 to TRBJ1-2; 11 central nucleotides agree with TRBD1. Sequencing was carried out using blood. The source of this sequence is a woman between 18 and 29 years old in good health. The nucleotides read TGCGCCAGCAGCTTCGGACAGGGGGCTGATGGCTACACCTTC. Its protein is CASSFGQGADGYTF. The CDR3 plus the reference TRBV5-1 and TRBJ1-2 genes for the other parts give the full variable domain: KAGVTQTPRYLIKTRGQQVTLSCSPISGHRSVSWYQQTPGQGLQFLFEYFSETQRNKGNFPGRFSGRQFSNSRSEMNVSTLELGDSALYLCASSFGQGADGYTFGSGTRLTVV.